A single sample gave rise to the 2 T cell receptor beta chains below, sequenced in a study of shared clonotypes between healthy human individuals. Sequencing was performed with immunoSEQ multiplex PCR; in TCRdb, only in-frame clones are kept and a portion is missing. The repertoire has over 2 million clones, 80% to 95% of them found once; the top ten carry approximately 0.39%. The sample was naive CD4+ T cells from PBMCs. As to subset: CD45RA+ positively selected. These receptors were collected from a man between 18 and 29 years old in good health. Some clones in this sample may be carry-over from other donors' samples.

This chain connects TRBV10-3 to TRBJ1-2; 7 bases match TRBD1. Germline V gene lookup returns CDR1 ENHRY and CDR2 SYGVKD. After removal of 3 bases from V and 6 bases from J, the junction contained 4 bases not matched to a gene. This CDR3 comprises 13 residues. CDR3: CAISEETGDGYTF. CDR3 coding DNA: TGTGCCATCAGTGAAGAAACAGGGGATGGCTACACCTTC.

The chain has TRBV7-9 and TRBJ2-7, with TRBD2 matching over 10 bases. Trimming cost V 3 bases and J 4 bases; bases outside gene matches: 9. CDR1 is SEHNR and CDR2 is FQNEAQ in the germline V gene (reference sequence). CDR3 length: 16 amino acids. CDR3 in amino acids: CASSFRRRAGGYEQYF. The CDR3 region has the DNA TGTGCCAGCAGCTTCCGCAGGCGAGCGGGAGGGTACGAGCAGTACTTC.